This TCR beta chain is from a study of blood T cell repertoires in COVID-19. Methods used by the authors: Researchers report that nucleated cell counts were estimated from reference gene primer amplification. Assay used: immunoSEQ multiplex PCR; TCRdb lists only in-frame clones, some missing. V and J calls and clone size are copied from that table; D and trimming were computed from the DNA. The table shows around 100,000 clones, with more than 85% occurring only once. V lost 1 base and J lost 3; bases outside the gene matches: 0. The CDR3 runs 15 residues. The germline CDR1 and CDR2 sequences are MNHNS and SASEGT.

The clonotype was recovered from a man aged 25-45 years in a cohort sampled during active COVID-19. V usage is TRBV6-1 and J usage is TRBJ2-1; the match to TRBD1 covers 10 bases. The sample taken for sequencing was peripheral blood. CDR3 in amino acids: CASSEGTGGYNEQFF. For the CDR3, the DNA is TGTGCCAGCAGTGAAGGGACAGGGGGCTACAATGAGCAGTTCTTC.